The rows below give T cell receptor beta chains drawn from one sample of a study of blood T cell repertoires in COVID-19. Libraries were prepared by immunoSEQ multiplex PCR; TCRdb keeps only in-frame clonotypes and omits some of them. The table records roughly 80,000 clones, around four fifths of them present only once. The sample taken for sequencing was peripheral blood. The receptors were gathered from a woman in her fifties or sixties with acute or convalescent COVID-19. Both conserved end residues are part of each CDR3. The order of the fields is clone size, V gene, D gene, J gene, CDR3 DNA, CDR3 protein. A D gene is named only where the DNA matches it firmly. Clone size is shown for a subset of rows, as once, few, many or a class of expanded clone.

NA	TRBV30	TRBD1	TRBJ2-7	TGTGCCTGGAGACAGGGGACCTACGAGCAGTACTTC	CAWRQGTYEQYF
few	TRBV27	TRBD2	TRBJ2-1	TGTGCCAGCAGAAGCCGCCTCAGGCTAGCGGACAATGAGCAGTTCTTC	CASRSRLRLADNEQFF
NA	TRBV7-2	NA	TRBJ2-2	TGTGCCAGCAGCTTGAGGACAGCCGGGGAGCTGTTTTTT	CASSLRTAGELFF
NA	TRBV9	NA	TRBJ1-2	TGTGCCAGCGGTGTCGGAGTCCGTGGCTACACCTTC	CASGVGVRGYTF
NA	TRBV30	TRBD1	TRBJ1-2	TGTGCCTGCGACAGGGGAGAAACGAACTATGGCTACACCTTC	CACDRGETNYGYTF
NA	TRBV19	NA	TRBJ1-5	TGTGCCAGTACCAATCAGGGCGTTGGCAATCAGCCCCAGCATTTT	CASTNQGVGNQPQHF
NA	TRBV5-4	TRBD2	TRBJ2-5	TGTGCCAGCAGCTTGGGAGGACTAGGGGTGGAGACCCAGTACTTC	CASSLGGLGVETQYF
NA	TRBV28	NA	TRBJ1-3	TGTGCCAGCAGTTTATCGGTGGCAGCGAAAATCTCTGGAAACACCATATATTTT	CASSLSVAAKISGNTIYF
NA	TRBV5-1	TRBD2	TRBJ2-2	TGCGCCAGCAGCACAAAGGCGGGGGAGAACACCGGGGAGCTGTTTTTT	CASSTKAGENTGELFF
NA	TRBV7-2	TRBD1	TRBJ1-5	TGTGCCAGCAGCTTAGTTGGACAGGGAGGGCAGCCCCAGCATTTT	CASSLVGQGGQPQHF
NA	TRBV6-5	TRBD1	TRBJ1-5	TGTGCCAGCCGTCGACGACAGGGACGGCAGCCCCAGCATTTT	CASRRRQGRQPQHF
NA	TRBV18	NA	TRBJ2-1	TGTGCCAGCTCGCGGATGACGACTAGTGTTGGCGATGAGCAGTTCTTC	CASSRMTTSVGDEQFF
once	TRBV7-8	NA	TRBJ2-1	TGTGCCAGCAGCTTAGTAGCGGTCTACAATGAGCAGTTCTTC	CASSLVAVYNEQFF
NA	TRBV7-2	TRBD1	TRBJ1-1	TGTGCCAGCAGCTTGGACAGGCTGAACACTGAAGCTTTCTTT	CASSLDRLNTEAFF
NA	TRBV9	TRBD2	TRBJ2-1	TGTGCCAGCAGCGTGGTAGGCGGGAGTATGGACAATGAGCAGTTCTTC	CASSVVGGSMDNEQFF
once	TRBV24-1	TRBD2	TRBJ2-3	TGTGCCACCAGTGATCCGGCGGGACTAGCGGGAGGCACCACAGATACGCAGTATTTT	CATSDPAGLAGGTTDTQYF
NA	TRBV24-1	NA	TRBJ1-2	TGTGCCACCAGTGATTCTAAGACAGATCCAAATGGCTACACCTTC	CATSDSKTDPNGYTF
NA	TRBV9	TRBD2	TRBJ2-5	TGTGCCAGCAGCGTCGGTAGCGGGGGCCAAGAGACCCAGTACTTC	CASSVGSGGQETQYF
few	TRBV7-9	TRBD2	TRBJ2-7	TGTGCCAGCAGCTTACTAGCGGGTACCTACGAGCAGTACTTC	CASSLLAGTYEQYF